This entry is about one T cell receptor beta chain. Its antigen is unknown. The repertoire was sequenced with immunoSEQ multiplex PCR; TCRdb's copy has only in-frame clones and lacks some. The sample records 200,000 to 300,000 clones, about nine tenths being singletons. The data were obtained in a study of cytomegalovirus exposure and HLA in healthy donors. The donors were part of the validation cohort of roughly 130 subjects. That cohort was separate from the first cohort, which comprised under 750 subjects. Study-wide results and caveats: Overall, roughly 160 TCR beta chains were annotated as cytomegalovirus-associated. Many donors carried some public TCRs, although rarity characterized most TCR sequences.

The V gene lost 2 bases and the J gene lost 2 bases, with 8 bases spanning the gap. The germline V gene encodes CDR1 MDHEN and CDR2 SYDVKM. This CDR3 contains 14 residues. Source material: PBMCs. The receptor was isolated from a woman in her twenties or thirties in good health and CMV-seronegative. V and J are TRBV28 and TRBJ2-3; unclear D gene. The CDR3 DNA is TGTGCCAGCAGTTTAGCACCCATCACAGATACGCAGTATTTT. Its translation is CASSLAPITDTQYF.